This T cell receptor beta chain was sequenced for a study of shared clonotypes between healthy human individuals. Clones were read by immunoSEQ multiplex PCR, and TCRdb kept only the in-frame ones, dropping some. The sample consists of 950,000 to 1,100,000 clones, roughly 74% of them appearing once. Deletions cut 7 bases from V and 4 bases from J, with 8 bases between. Germline CDR1 reads MNHNS; CDR2 reads SASEGT. CDR3 length: 11 residues. What was sequenced was memory CD4+ T cells from PBMCs. Indicated subset: CD45RA-negative fraction. The chain has TRBV6-1 and TRBJ2-7; D gene uncertain. The source is a man aged 18 to 30 in good health. Some clones in this sample may be carry-over from other donors' samples. CDR3 sequence (DNA): TGTGCCAGCATGGGGTGGTACGAGCAGTACTTC. This encodes CASMGWYEQYF.